One and the same sample provided the 20 T cell receptor beta chains below, sequenced in a study of T cell repertoires in cytomegalovirus infection (dated by TCRdb to between 2017 and 2020). Their antigens are not known. Reads for this sample came from an Illumina HiSeq 1500. TCRdb passed the public sequencing reads through fastp at Q25 and MiXCR, retaining productive beta sequences. Rows with a matching CDR3 protein are joined into one entry that keeps the most common DNA and genes. Recorded for this sample are around 78,000 distinct CDR3 sequences; approximately 40% of them occurred a single time. The ten top clones hold approximately 95% of the sample. Per the publication, the treatment or condition label means: in vitro stimulation with specific CMV peptide epitopes to enrich CMV-specific T cells. The starting material was CD8+ T cells from cultured PBMCs, obtained from culture after CMV antigen stimulation. Receptors originate from a human donor in good health (CMV status not recorded). Some clones in this sample may be carry-over from other donors' samples.

The chain is built from TRBV20-1 and TRBJ2-5; possible D gene TRBD1, 6 bases. Germline V CDR1 and CDR2: DFQATT, SNEGSKA (reference sequence). This CDR3 is built from 16 residues. V was cut by 0 bases and J by 5 bases, with 19 bases left in between. CDR3 protein: CSARDRDKAVWETQYF. The CDR3 nucleotides read TGCAGTGCTAGAGATAGGGACAAGGCCGTGTGGGAGACCCAGTACTTC.

The gene calls are TRBV6-6 and TRBJ2-3; the match to TRBD1 covers 11 bases. The CDR3 is 17 amino acids. The junction had 7 bases not matched to a gene; V was cut back by 2 bases and J by 3 bases. The V gene's germline CDR1 is MNHNY and CDR2 SVGAGI (reference sequence). The CDR3 here is CASSYVPGQGVTDTQYF. The CDR3 bases are TGTGCCAGCAGTTACGTGCCGGGACAGGGGGTAACAGATACGCAGTATTTT.

DNA for the CDR3: TGTGCCAGCAGCCCAAGACAGGGTCCACTAGCTCTCGGTGAGCAGTTCTTC. It is translated as CASSPRQGPLALGEQFF. The chain recombines TRBV7-4 with TRBJ2-1, with a possible D match to TRBD1 (7 bases). CDR1 and CDR2 (germline): SGHVT, SQSDAQ. V was shortened by 5 bases and J by 9 bases, with 26 bases between the two germline ends. The CDR3 extends over 17 amino acids.

The DNA of the CDR3 is TGTGCCAGCAGCTTAGGGGCCGGGACAGCGACGAACACCGGGGAGCTGTTTTTT. It yields the protein CASSLGAGTATNTGELFF. The chain uses TRBV7-6 and TRBJ2-2; 7 bases fit TRBD1. CDR3 length equals 18 residues. The germline CDR1 and CDR2 sequences are SGHVS and FNYEAQ. With 1 base clipped from V and 0 bases from J, the junction kept 8 bases outside the gene matches.

This clonotype was observed at least ten times. CDR3 sequence (DNA): TGTGCCAGCAGAAACCCCCTTATGGAGGGGGCGGAATACAATGAGCAGTTCTTC. This translates into CASRNPLMEGAEYNEQFF. The V gene is TRBV7-2, the J gene TRBJ2-1, with D maybe TRBD1 (7 bases). The CDR3 is made up of 18 amino acids. The V end was cut by 6 bases, the J end by 4 bases, with 25 bases between. Per the germline V gene, CDR1 is SGHTA and CDR2 is FQGNSA.

This clonotype was seen a single time. This rearrangement joins TRBV29-1 to TRBJ2-7; D gene ambiguous. The CDR3 is 12 amino acids. Germline CDR1 SQVTM, CDR2 ANQGSEA. Trimming shortened V by 6 bases and J by 1 base, and 10 bases separated the two germline ends. CDR3: CSVYDGSYEQYF. Here the CDR3 DNA reads TGCAGCGTCTACGACGGGTCCTACGAGCAGTACTTC.

A few counts support this clonotype. This rearrangement joins TRBV7-6 to TRBJ2-1; D is undetermined. The CDR3 spans 15 residues. The germline gives CDR1 SGHVS, CDR2 FNYEAQ. V shed 5 bases and J shed 0 bases, with 11 bases lying between them. The CDR3 is CASSELTDSYNEQFF. As DNA, the CDR3 is TGTGCCAGCAGCGAACTGACCGACTCCTACAATGAGCAGTTCTTC.

This clonotype turned up a few times. The chain is built from TRBV6-5 and TRBJ2-7, with TRBD2 matching 7 bases. The J segment lost 7 bases and the V segment lost 2 bases, leaving 8 bases of the junction unmatched. CDR3 size: 14 residues. Germline V gene sequence: CDR1 MNHEY, CDR2 SVGAGI. DNA for the CDR3: TGTGCCAGCAGTTACGCTAGCGGAGGCGAGGAGCAGTACTTC. It translates to CASSYASGGEEQYF.

The chain is built from TRBV19 and TRBJ1-1; D not certain. V was shortened by 3 bases and J by 1 base, with 6 bases between the two germline ends. The CDR3 is 13 residues long. Germline V lookup: CDR1 LNHDA, CDR2 SQIVND (reference sequence). The CDR3 DNA reads TGTGCCAGTAGTATCGAGGGGAACACTGAAGCTTTCTTT. It encodes CASSIEGNTEAFF.

This clonotype was detected only once. Here the CDR3 reads CASIGWGAEAFF. The CDR3 DNA follows: TGTGCCAGCATCGGGTGGGGGGCTGAAGCTTTCTTT. This sequence joins TRBV28 and TRBJ1-1; a possible D gene is TRBD1 (5 bases). The CDR3 loop spans 12 amino acids. Trimming took 7 bases from V and 6 from J, leaving 12 bases between them. Germline V CDR1 and CDR2: MDHEN, SYDVKM. Variable domain in full (rest from reference TRBV28 and TRBJ1-1): DVKVTQSSRYLVKRTGEKVFLECVQDMDHENMFWYRQDPGLGLRLIYFSYDVKMKEKGDIPEGYSVSREKKERFSLILESASTNQTSMYLCASIGWGAEAFFGQGTRLTVV.

In this sample, this clonotype turned up a few times. The J gene is TRBJ2-3, the V gene TRBV29-1, with TRBD2 as a possible D gene (5 bases). The CDR3 is 15 residues long. With 3 bases removed from V and 2 bases from J, the gap between germline ends came to 15 bases. Germline V gives CDR1 SQVTM, CDR2 ANQGSEA. CDR3: CSVEGGPVPTDTQYF. CDR3 nucleotide sequence: TGCAGCGTTGAGGGCGGGCCCGTGCCCACAGATACGCAGTATTTT.

This clonotype was counted a few times. This chain connects TRBV15 to TRBJ1-2, with 8 nucleotides matching TRBD1. V lost 5 bases to trimming and J lost 5 bases; unmatched junction nucleotides: 10. CDR3 length: 15 residues. Germline values: CDR1 LNHNV, CDR2 YYDKDF (reference sequence). The CDR3 DNA sequence: TGTGCCACCAGCGAGGCAGGGGGCGTTACATATGGCTACACCTTC. It specifies CATSEAGGVTYGYTF.

The genes are TRBV11-1 and TRBJ2-7, with D tentatively TRBD1 or TRBD2 (5 bases each). Germline CDR1 is SGHAT and CDR2 is FQDESV (reference sequence). Trimming stripped 7 bases from V and 5 bases from J, with 18 bases between. The CDR3 is made up of 14 amino acids. Here the CDR3 reads CASTLRRGVDEQYF. For the CDR3, the DNA is TGTGCCAGCACCCTAAGGAGAGGGGTTGACGAGCAGTACTTC.

The chain has TRBV4-1 and TRBJ2-7, with D unclear. The CDR3 sequence is 13 residues long. The V gene lost 2 bases and the J gene lost 0 bases, with 5 bases spanning the gap. CDR1 is MGHRA and CDR2 is YSYEKL in the germline V gene. The CDR3 nucleotides are TGCGCCAGCAGCCAAACTACCTCCTACGAGCAGTACTTC. Amino acids: CASSQTTSYEQYF.

The chain combines TRBV7-2 with TRBJ1-2, with unresolved D. CDR1 SGHTA and CDR2 FQGNSA come from the germline V gene. The CDR3 runs to 14 residues. V lost 1 base, J lost 8 bases, and 14 bases lay in between. The CDR3 DNA follows: TGTGCCAGCAGCTTAGTCCAGGAGGGCCAGGGCTACACCTTC. Its translation is CASSLVQEGQGYTF.

CDR3 amino acids: CASSPGVVADTQYF. The CDR3 DNA is TGTGCCAGCAGCCCTGGGGTGGTCGCAGATACGCAGTATTTT. The chain is built from TRBV7-2 and TRBJ2-3; D not certain. The CDR3 covers 14 residues. Germline V gene lookup returns CDR1 SGHTA and CDR2 FQGNSA. Trimming shortened V by 5 bases and J by 4 bases, and 13 bases separated the two germline ends.

V gene TRBV28 combines with J gene TRBJ1-1; D is possibly TRBD1 (6 bases). The CDR3 consists of 12 residues. Deletions cut 10 bases from V and 5 bases from J, with 14 bases between. Germline values: CDR1 MDHEN, CDR2 SYDVKM. The CDR3 DNA reads as TGTGCCATCGTAGGGGGGGGTACTGAAGCTTTCTTT. Translated: CAIVGGGTEAFF.

This clonotype was detected only a few times. The chain joins TRBV6-5 to TRBJ2-7, with D perhaps TRBD1 (6 bases). The CDR3 is 14 amino acids. CDR1 is MNHEY and CDR2 is SVGAGI in the germline V gene. V was cut by 4 bases and J by 3 bases, with 13 bases left in between. The CDR3 is CASSSVQGSYEQYF. The CDR3 bases are TGTGCCAGCAGTTCTGTTCAGGGGAGCTACGAGCAGTACTTC.

The chain carries TRBV7-9 and TRBJ2-3; 8 nucleotides align to TRBD1. J gave up 5 bases and V 1 base, and 8 bases lay outside the gene matches. Germline V CDR1 and CDR2: SEHNR, FQNEAQ (reference sequence). The length of the CDR3 is 16 residues. The CDR3: CASSLEDRGGIDTQYF. CDR3 DNA: TGTGCCAGCAGCTTAGAAGACAGGGGTGGTATAGATACGCAGTATTTT.

This clonotype appeared a few times. The chain employs TRBV7-2 and TRBJ2-1; TRBD2 is a possible D gene (5 bases). V dropped 3 bases and J dropped 9 bases, with 27 bases sitting between them. Germline-derived CDR1 and CDR2 are SGHTA and FQGNSA. CDR3 length: 18 residues. CDR3 bases: TGTGCCAGCAGCTTTGGATATAGCGTAGATACAATGACTGTTGAGCAGTTCTTC. It translates to CASSFGYSVDTMTVEQFF.